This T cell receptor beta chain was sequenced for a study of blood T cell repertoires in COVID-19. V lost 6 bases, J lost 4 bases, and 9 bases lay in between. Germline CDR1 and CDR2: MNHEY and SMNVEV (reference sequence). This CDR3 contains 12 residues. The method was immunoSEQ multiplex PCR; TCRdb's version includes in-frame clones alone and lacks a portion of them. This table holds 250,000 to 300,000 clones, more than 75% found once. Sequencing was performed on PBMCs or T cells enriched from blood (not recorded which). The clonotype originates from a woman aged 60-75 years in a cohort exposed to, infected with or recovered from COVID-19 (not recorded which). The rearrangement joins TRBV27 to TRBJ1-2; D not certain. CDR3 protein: CASREPGYGYTF. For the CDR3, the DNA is TGTGCCAGCAGAGAACCGGGCTATGGCTACACCTTC.